This TCR beta chain was found in a study of blood T cell repertoires in COVID-19. About the research overall: Sources were T cells, B-cell-depleted T cells, or PBMCs; the material itself was cDNA or gDNA.

V lost 0 bases and J lost 3; bases outside the gene matches: 0. This CDR3 is 16 amino acids long. The germline CDR1 and CDR2 sequences are SGHRS and YFSETQ. The authors' processing: Amplified reference gene primers provided the basis for estimating nucleated cell counts. TCRdb's table, derived via immunoSEQ multiplex PCR, lists solely in-frame clones and lacks some. That table is the source of V, J and clone size, and D and trimming were worked out from the DNA. The sample includes under 250,000 clones, roughly 82% of them seen just once. The sequenced sample consisted of peripheral blood. The J gene is TRBJ2-3, the V gene TRBV5-1; 14 positions match TRBD2. This receptor was taken from a human donor in a cohort sampled during active COVID-19. The CDR3 coding sequence is TGCGCCAGCAGCTTGGGGACTAGCGGGAGGACAGATACGCAGTATTTT. Protein: CASSLGTSGRTDTQYF.